The rows below give T cell receptor beta chains drawn from one sample of a study of blood T cell repertoires in COVID-19. Clones were read by immunoSEQ multiplex PCR, and TCRdb kept only the in-frame ones, dropping some. The sample comprises some 76,000 clones, approximately 85% of which are singletons, and approximately 30% rests with the top ten. Sequencing was done on a sample of peripheral blood. Every receptor here comes from a human donor in a cohort sampled during active COVID-19. CDR3s include the opening cysteine and the closing phenylalanine or tryptophan. D genes are given only for firm matches. Rows give clone size only sometimes, using once, few, many, or a class for an expanded clone.

d_gene: NA
v_gene: TRBV7-9
j_gene: TRBJ1-2
abundance: few
CDR3aa: CASSVLYGYTF
CDR3nt: TGTGCCAGCTCTGTTCTTTATGGCTACACCTTC

d_gene: NA
v_gene: TRBV7-8
j_gene: TRBJ2-2
abundance: NA
CDR3aa: CASSLAARDTGELFF
CDR3nt: TGTGCCAGCAGCTTAGCCGCGAGGGACACCGGGGAGCTGTTTTTT

d_gene: NA
v_gene: TRBV9
j_gene: TRBJ1-1
abundance: few
CDR3aa: CASSSGQSGTEAFF
CDR3nt: TGTGCCAGCAGCTCTGGACAGAGTGGTACTGAAGCTTTCTTT

d_gene: TRBD1
v_gene: TRBV18
j_gene: TRBJ1-5
abundance: NA
CDR3aa: CASSPKGQATGNQPQHF
CDR3nt: TGTGCCAGCTCACCTAAGGGACAGGCGACAGGCAATCAGCCCCAGCATTTT

d_gene: TRBD1
v_gene: TRBV28
j_gene: TRBJ1-1
abundance: NA
CDR3aa: CASSWDRDFGNTEAFF
CDR3nt: TGTGCCAGCAGTTGGGACAGGGACTTCGGGAACACTGAAGCTTTCTTT

d_gene: TRBD2
v_gene: TRBV4-1
j_gene: TRBJ2-1
abundance: NA
CDR3aa: CASSQRTSEYNEQFF
CDR3nt: TGCGCCAGCAGCCAACGGACTAGCGAATACAATGAGCAGTTCTTC

d_gene: TRBD1
v_gene: TRBV18
j_gene: TRBJ1-2
abundance: NA
CDR3aa: CASSPNRGTGYTF
CDR3nt: TGTGCCAGCTCACCAAACAGGGGGACTGGCTACACCTTC

d_gene: TRBD1
v_gene: TRBV5-5
j_gene: TRBJ2-7
abundance: NA
CDR3aa: CASSFGTGVYEQYF
CDR3nt: TGTGCCAGCAGCTTCGGGACAGGGGTCTACGAGCAGTACTTC

d_gene: NA
v_gene: TRBV5-1
j_gene: TRBJ2-1
abundance: few
CDR3aa: CASSPFVKTAWDNEQFF
CDR3nt: TGCGCCAGCAGCCCGTTTGTAAAGACAGCCTGGGACAATGAGCAGTTCTTC

d_gene: NA
v_gene: TRBV12-3/TRBV12-4
j_gene: TRBJ2-3
abundance: once
CDR3aa: CASSLVSPDTQYF
CDR3nt: TGTGCCAGCAGTTTGGTGAGTCCAGATACGCAGTATTTT

d_gene: NA
v_gene: TRBV4-1
j_gene: TRBJ2-7
abundance: NA
CDR3aa: CASSRQDNYEQYF
CDR3nt: TGCGCCAGCAGCCGACAGGACAACTACGAGCAGTACTTC

d_gene: TRBD1
v_gene: TRBV2
j_gene: TRBJ2-6
abundance: few
CDR3aa: CASSGSRGRGANVLTF
CDR3nt: TGTGCCAGCAGTGGAAGCAGGGGGCGTGGGGCCAACGTCCTGACTTTC

d_gene: NA
v_gene: TRBV2
j_gene: TRBJ2-2
abundance: NA
CDR3aa: CASFLGGANTGELFF
CDR3nt: TGTGCCAGCTTCCTTGGGGGCGCGAACACCGGGGAGCTGTTTTTT

d_gene: NA
v_gene: TRBV5-4
j_gene: TRBJ2-3
abundance: NA
CDR3aa: CASSLGGTVGTDTQYF
CDR3nt: TGTGCCAGCAGCTTGGGGGGGACTGTAGGCACAGATACGCAGTATTTT

d_gene: NA
v_gene: TRBV6-5
j_gene: TRBJ2-7
abundance: NA
CDR3aa: CASSSVTELHEQYF
CDR3nt: TGTGCCAGCAGTTCCGTTACGGAGCTCCACGAGCAGTACTTC

d_gene: NA
v_gene: TRBV6-1
j_gene: TRBJ1-1
abundance: NA
CDR3aa: CASSEGRVNTEAFF
CDR3nt: TGTGCCAGCAGTGAAGGCAGGGTCAACACTGAAGCTTTCTTT

d_gene: NA
v_gene: TRBV19
j_gene: TRBJ1-2
abundance: NA
CDR3aa: CASSRSRTVYGYTF
CDR3nt: TGTGCCAGTAGTCGTTCCAGGACAGTCTATGGCTACACCTTC

d_gene: NA
v_gene: TRBV2
j_gene: TRBJ2-7
abundance: once
CDR3aa: CASSIDLDLNDYEQYF
CDR3nt: TGTGCCAGCAGTATCGACTTGGACTTAAACGACTACGAGCAGTACTTC

d_gene: NA
v_gene: TRBV7-8
j_gene: TRBJ2-2
abundance: NA
CDR3aa: CASSLWDSGGSGELFF
CDR3nt: TGTGCCAGCAGCTTATGGGACAGCGGAGGGTCCGGGGAGCTGTTTTTT

d_gene: NA
v_gene: TRBV6-5
j_gene: TRBJ2-1
abundance: NA
CDR3aa: CASSYSLRSYNEQFF
CDR3nt: TGTGCCAGCAGTTACTCATTGCGTTCCTACAATGAGCAGTTCTTC

d_gene: NA
v_gene: TRBV4-2
j_gene: TRBJ2-1
abundance: few
CDR3aa: CASSRNGLSEDNEQFF
CDR3nt: TGTGCCAGCAGCCGGAATGGACTATCAGAGGACAATGAGCAGTTCTTC

d_gene: TRBD1
v_gene: TRBV6-5
j_gene: TRBJ2-7
abundance: NA
CDR3aa: CASRGQGNYEQYF
CDR3nt: TGTGCCAGCAGAGGACAGGGAAACTACGAGCAGTACTTC

d_gene: NA
v_gene: TRBV30
j_gene: TRBJ1-2
abundance: NA
CDR3aa: CAWSPGGGGYTF
CDR3nt: TGTGCCTGGAGCCCGGGGGGGGGAGGCTACACCTTC

d_gene: NA
v_gene: TRBV6-6
j_gene: TRBJ2-2
abundance: once
CDR3aa: CASSYYSNTGELFF
CDR3nt: TGTGCCAGCAGTTACTACAGCAACACCGGGGAGCTGTTTTTT

d_gene: TRBD1
v_gene: TRBV6-1
j_gene: TRBJ1-1
abundance: NA
CDR3aa: CASSESWDRGSPEAFF
CDR3nt: TGTGCCAGCAGTGAATCCTGGGACAGGGGAAGTCCTGAAGCTTTCTTT

d_gene: TRBD1
v_gene: TRBV2
j_gene: TRBJ1-5
abundance: few
CDR3aa: CASRDRGLSNQPQHF
CDR3nt: TGTGCCAGCAGGGACAGGGGTTTAAGCAATCAGCCCCAGCATTTT

d_gene: TRBD1
v_gene: TRBV28
j_gene: TRBJ2-2
abundance: NA
CDR3aa: CASSLDTGETGELFF
CDR3nt: TGTGCCAGCAGTTTAGATACAGGGGAAACCGGGGAGCTGTTTTTT

d_gene: NA
v_gene: TRBV2
j_gene: TRBJ2-7
abundance: NA
CDR3aa: CASSEPETAFYEQYF
CDR3nt: TGTGCCAGCAGTGAACCCGAGACAGCCTTCTACGAGCAGTACTTC

d_gene: TRBD2
v_gene: TRBV19
j_gene: TRBJ2-5
abundance: NA
CDR3aa: CASSDRGGLSETQYF
CDR3nt: TGTGCCAGTAGCGACCGGGGGGGCTTGTCAGAGACCCAGTACTTC

d_gene: NA
v_gene: TRBV2
j_gene: TRBJ1-1
abundance: NA
CDR3aa: CASSEVRRSSEAFF
CDR3nt: TGTGCCAGCAGTGAAGTCAGGAGGTCCTCCGAAGCTTTCTTT